The 32 T cell receptor beta chains given below trace back to one sample, sequenced in a study of blood T cell repertoires in COVID-19. The table came from immunoSEQ multiplex PCR; TCRdb's copy has only in-frame clones and leaves some out. Here the sample spans 200,000 to 250,000 clones, around 82% being singletons. The sample consisted of peripheral blood. Receptor source: an elderly woman with acute or convalescent COVID-19.

V gene TRBV12-3 or TRBV12-4 combines with J gene TRBJ1-1; maybe TRBD1 (5 bases). V lost 9 bases, J lost 0 bases, and 11 bases lay in between. This CDR3 is 13 amino acids long. Written as DNA, the CDR3 is TGTGCCAGTGGGGCCATCATGAACACTGAAGCTTTCTTT. It translates to CASGAIMNTEAFF.

This chain uses TRBV27 with TRBJ2-1; the match to TRBD2 covers 13 bases. V was pared by 4 bases and J by 5 bases, with 8 bases of the junction left unmatched. The CDR3 loop spans 17 amino acids. Germline assignment: CDR1 MNHEY and CDR2 SMNVEV (reference sequence). The CDR3 reads CASSSWGLAGYDNEQFF. The CDR3 DNA sequence: TGTGCCAGCAGTTCCTGGGGACTAGCGGGGTACGACAATGAGCAGTTCTTC.

The count of this clone is one. This chain uses TRBV27 with TRBJ2-7; a possible D gene is TRBD1 (5 bases). Deletions cut 0 bases from V and 2 bases from J, with 8 bases between. The CDR3 spans 14 residues. Germline-derived CDR1 and CDR2 are MNHEY and SMNVEV (reference sequence). Here the CDR3 DNA reads TGTGCCAGCAGTTTATCGACAGTGACCTACGAGCAGTACTTC. This encodes CASSLSTVTYEQYF.

The chain carries TRBV18 and TRBJ1-5; D is ambiguous. The length of the CDR3 is 17 residues. V shed 1 base and J shed 2 bases, with 15 bases lying between them. From germline, CDR1 is KGHSH and CDR2 LQKENI. Here the CDR3 DNA reads TGTGCCAGCTCACCACTTCCTGGCCCCGGGGGCAATCAGCCCCAGCATTTT. This gives the protein CASSPLPGPGGNQPQHF.

The chain links TRBV21-1 to TRBJ1-2; the D segment call TRBD1 is taken from the table without a DNA check. TRBV21-1 is given as a pseudogene. CDR3 length: 14 amino acids. This CDR3 reads CASSKLGHLYGYTF. The CDR3, as DNA: TGTGCCAGCAGCAAACTGGGACATCTCTATGGCTACACCTTC.

CDR3 nucleotides: TGTGCCAGCACCTTGGAGGCGAACACCGGGGAGCTGTTTTTT. Protein sequence: CASTLEANTGELFF. This sequence joins TRBV6-4 and TRBJ2-2; possible D gene TRBD2, 5 bases. The CDR3 is made up of 14 amino acids. V gave up 7 bases and J gave up 0 bases, with 9 bases separating them. The germline V gene encodes CDR1 MRHNA and CDR2 SNTAGT.

The chain links TRBV18 to TRBJ1-3; 9 positions agree with TRBD1. Germline V gives CDR1 KGHSH, CDR2 LQKENI. J gave up 0 bases and V 3 bases, and 3 bases lay outside the gene matches. The CDR3 extends over 16 amino acids. The chain's CDR3 is CASSPGQGNSGNTIYF. The CDR3 bases are TGTGCCAGCTCACCGGGACAGGGAAACTCTGGAAACACCATATATTTT. The full variable domain, with the rest looked up from reference TRBV18 and TRBJ1-3, is NAGVMQNPRHLVRRRGQEARLRCSPMKGHSHVYWYRQLPEEGLKFMVYLQKENIIDESGMPKERFSAEFPKEGPSILRIQQVVRGDSAAYFCASSPGQGNSGNTIYFGEGSWLTVV.

The chain combines TRBV7-2 with TRBJ2-1; unclear D gene. CDR3 size: 12 residues. The germline V gene has CDR1 SGHTA and CDR2 FQGNSA. The germline V and J ends were trimmed by 7 bases and 5 bases, with 9 bases remaining between them. For the CDR3, the DNA is TGTGCCAGCAACACGTTGAACAATGAGCAGTTCTTC. Translated: CASNTLNNEQFF.

V is TRBV6-1 and J is TRBJ2-5, with 8 bases identical to TRBD2. The V gene's germline CDR1 is MNHNS and CDR2 SASEGT. V trimming: 2 bases; J trimming: 2 bases; junction bases outside the gene matches: 7. This CDR3 region has 16 residues. CDR3 coding DNA: TGTGCCAGCAGTGAACTTGCGGGGGGTTGGCAAGAGACCCAGTACTTC. Residues: CASSELAGGWQETQYF.

The chain joins TRBV11-3 to TRBJ2-7, with 7 nucleotides matching TRBD1. CDR1 is SGHNT, CDR2 YENEEA, per germline. The CDR3 is made up of 14 amino acids. V dropped 1 base and J dropped 2; count of bases not matched to a gene: 2. The CDR3 DNA reads as TGTGCCAGCAGCTTAGGGGACAGCCCCTACGAGCAGTACTTC. Translated: CASSLGDSPYEQYF.

This sequence joins TRBV7-3 and TRBJ2-5; 9 bases map to TRBD2. The J segment lost 5 bases and the V segment lost 2 bases, leaving 3 bases of the junction unmatched. Germline V gives CDR1 SGHTA, CDR2 FQGTGA. This CDR3 contains 14 residues. The DNA of the CDR3 is TGTGCCAGCAGCTTAGCGGGGGGGCTGGAGACCCAGTACTTC. Its protein is CASSLAGGLETQYF.

This chain links TRBV29-1 with TRBJ1-1; TRBD1 might be the D (5 bases). The V gene's germline CDR1 is SQVTM and CDR2 ANQGSEA. The CDR3 runs 13 residues. Trimming took 2 bases from V and 1 from J, leaving 8 bases between them. The CDR3 coding sequence is TGCAGCGTTGAAAAGCAGGGGAACACTGAAGCTTTCTTT. It specifies CSVEKQGNTEAFF.

The genes are TRBV7-9 and TRBJ1-1, with 7 bases matching TRBD1. The J segment lost 10 bases and the V segment lost 6 bases, leaving 11 bases of the junction unmatched. CDR3 length: 13 residues. Germline V lookup: CDR1 SEHNR, CDR2 FQNEAQ (reference sequence). The CDR3 DNA is TGTGCCAGCAGTCAGACAGGGCAAGTTGGAGCTTTCTTT. Its translation is CASSQTGQVGAFF.

In its sample, this clone was seen a few times. This chain connects TRBV29-1 to TRBJ1-4; D is ambiguous. The germline V gene encodes CDR1 SQVTM and CDR2 ANQGSEA. V was shortened by 6 bases and J by 0 bases, with 11 bases between the two germline ends. This CDR3 has 14 residues. CDR3 residues: CSVTSGATNEKLFF. The DNA of the CDR3 is TGCAGCGTAACCTCAGGTGCAACTAATGAAAAACTGTTTTTT.

This chain joins TRBV7-3 and TRBJ2-1; TRBD2 might be the D (6 bases). Germline loops: CDR1 SGHTA, CDR2 FQGTGA. V shed 5 bases and J shed 5 bases, with 10 bases lying between them. The CDR3 has 13 amino acids. CDR3 nucleotides: TGTGCCAGCAGCCGCGGGGCAGACAATGAGCAGTTCTTC. Protein: CASSRGADNEQFF.

This rearrangement joins TRBV18 to TRBJ2-3; 15 nucleotides agree with TRBD2. The CDR3 totals 16 residues. V was clipped by 2 bases and J by 4 bases; unmatched bases: 1. Germline-derived CDR1 and CDR2 are KGHSH and LQKENI. The CDR3 DNA reads as TGTGCCAGCTCACCAAGGACTAGCGGGGGGGCAGATACGCAGTATTTT. It specifies CASSPRTSGGADTQYF.

The V gene is TRBV7-9, the J gene TRBJ1-5; D perhaps matches TRBD1 (5 bases). V lost 2 bases and J lost 4, with 9 bases in between. The CDR3 extends over 14 amino acids. Germline V gives CDR1 SEHNR, CDR2 FQNEAQ (reference sequence). The CDR3 sequence: CASSLPGPNQPQHF. CDR3 bases: TGTGCCAGCAGCTTACCAGGGCCTAATCAGCCCCAGCATTTT. Based on the CDR3 plus reference TRBV7-9 and TRBJ1-5, the full variable domain is DTGVSQNPRHKITKRGQNVTFRCDPISEHNRLYWYRQTLGQGPEFLTYFQNEAQLEKSRLLSDRFSAERPKGSFSTLEIQRTEQGDSAMYLCASSLPGPNQPQHFGDGTRLSIL.

This clone was found a few times. The gene calls are TRBV10-1 and TRBJ1-5, with D perhaps matching TRBD1 (5 bases). CDR1 and CDR2 from the germline V gene are WNHNN and SYGVQD (reference sequence). Trimming removed 7 bases from V and 3 bases from J, with 16 bases in between. The CDR3 totals 15 residues. CDR3 protein: CASTISGGTNQPQHF. In DNA, the CDR3 is TGCGCCAGCACGATCTCGGGGGGGACCAATCAGCCCCAGCATTTT.

V and J are TRBV3-1 (or the pseudogene TRBV3-2) and TRBJ2-5; TRBD2 matches 7 bases. The V segment lost 0 bases and the J segment 7 bases; nucleotides outside the gene matches: 8. This CDR3 contains 15 residues. The germline CDR1 and CDR2 sequences are LGHDT and YNNKEL (reference sequence). This chain's CDR3 is CASSQERLALRTQYF. The CDR3 DNA sequence: TGTGCCAGCAGCCAAGAGCGACTAGCTCTTAGGACCCAGTACTTC.

This rearrangement joins TRBV11-2 to TRBJ2-5; TRBD1 aligns across 8 bases. The CDR3 sequence is 14 residues long. Trimming took 1 base from V and 4 from J; bases not matched to a gene: 2. From germline, CDR1 is SGHAT and CDR2 FQNNGV. The CDR3 region is CASSLVTGGETQYF. CDR3 bases: TGTGCCAGCAGCTTAGTAACAGGGGGAGAGACCCAGTACTTC.

The count of this clone is one. This chain connects TRBV7-2 to TRBJ2-7; 7 nucleotides align to TRBD2. The J segment lost 2 bases and the V segment lost 5 bases, leaving 9 bases of the junction unmatched. CDR3 length equals 15 residues. Per the germline V gene, CDR1 is SGHTA and CDR2 is FQGNSA. The CDR3 nucleotides read TGTGCCAGCAGCCCCGTCTCCGCGGGGGCCTACGAGCAGTACTTC. Its translation: CASSPVSAGAYEQYF.

CDR3 in amino acids: CATSWGARGTEKLFF. The CDR3 coding sequence is TGTGCCACCAGCTGGGGGGCCAGGGGGACTGAAAAACTGTTTTTT. The chain links TRBV15 to TRBJ1-4; TRBD1 matches 7 bases. Germline V gives CDR1 LNHNV, CDR2 YYDKDF (reference sequence). The CDR3 has 15 residues. Trimming removed 5 bases from V and 7 bases from J; junction bases left unmatched: 10.

This chain connects TRBV5-4 to TRBJ1-3; 7 bases are a match to TRBD1. Germline CDR1 reads SGHNT; CDR2 reads YYREEE (reference sequence). V shed 4 bases and J 4 bases; nucleotides not matched to a gene: 11. The CDR3 consists of 16 residues. The CDR3 DNA sequence: TGTGCCAGCAGCACCAACTGGGACAGAAACGGAAACACCATATATTTT. It yields the protein CASSTNWDRNGNTIYF.

The chain recombines TRBV10-3 with TRBJ1-1, with D unclear. Trimming shortened V by 0 bases and J by 1 base, and 6 bases separated the two germline ends. CDR3 length: 14 amino acids. CDR1 is ENHRY and CDR2 is SYGVKD in the germline V gene. DNA of the CDR3: TGTGCCATCAGTGAGTCCCAATCGAACACTGAAGCTTTCTTT. It is translated as CAISESQSNTEAFF.

The V gene is TRBV6-2 or TRBV6-3, the J gene TRBJ1-1; D remains unclear. The CDR3 spans 17 residues. V lost 5 bases and J 3 bases, leaving 22 bases between the germline ends. The germline gives CDR1 MNHEY, CDR2 SVGEGT. The CDR3 DNA follows: TGTGCCAGCAGTGAGCGAGGTGTCAGACCAATTTACACTGAAGCTTTCTTT. This sequence encodes CASSERGVRPIYTEAFF.

This rearrangement joins TRBV19 to TRBJ2-7; 7 bases line up with TRBD1. From germline, CDR1 is LNHDA and CDR2 SQIVND (reference sequence). The trim removed 1 base at V and 4 bases at J, leaving 4 bases unmatched. The CDR3 contains 14 residues. In nucleotides, the CDR3 is TGTGCCAGTAGTATAGCGGGACAGTTATACGAGCAGTACTTC. This encodes CASSIAGQLYEQYF.

The rearrangement uses TRBV7-2 and TRBJ2-1; the match to TRBD1 covers 7 bases. CDR3 length: 15 amino acids. V dropped 5 bases and J dropped 5; count of bases not matched to a gene: 9. CDR1 and CDR2 from the germline V gene are SGHTA and FQGNSA. CDR3 in amino acids: CASSRPGQTNNEQFF. Written as DNA, the CDR3 is TGTGCCAGCAGCCGCCCGGGACAGACAAACAATGAGCAGTTCTTC.

The table lists this clone with a count of one. The genes are TRBV2 and TRBJ1-2, with 7 bases identical to TRBD1. Germline V gene data show CDR1 as SNHLY and CDR2 as FYNNEI. V lost 11 bases to trimming and J lost 2 bases; unmatched junction nucleotides: 2. This CDR3 comprises 11 residues. The CDR3 spells CALGGNYGYTF. The CDR3 bases are TGTGCCCTAGGGGGCAACTATGGCTACACCTTC.

The rearrangement joins TRBV13 to TRBJ2-2, with D possibly matching TRBD2 (7 bases). The ends were cut back, 4 bases at V and 7 bases at J, with 22 bases in the middle. This CDR3 has 17 amino acids. Germline assignment: CDR1 PRHDT and CDR2 FYEKMQ (reference sequence). The CDR3 nucleotides read TGTGCCAGCAGCTCCCCCTTTAGAGGGGGGGCGGTCGGGGAGCTGTTTTTT. The encoded protein is CASSSPFRGGAVGELFF.

The chain has TRBV4-1 and TRBJ1-4, with TRBD1 identical over 9 bases. The trim removed 1 base at V and 4 bases at J, leaving 4 bases unmatched. The CDR3 is 16 amino acids. From germline, CDR1 is MGHRA and CDR2 YSYEKL. The CDR3: CASSQAPDRGNEKLFF. In DNA form, the CDR3 reads TGCGCCAGCAGCCAAGCTCCGGACAGGGGTAATGAAAAACTGTTTTTT.

This chain joins TRBV9 and TRBJ2-5, with TRBD2 as a possible D gene (5 bases). V was clipped by 4 bases and J by 0 bases, with 25 bases between them. Germline CDR1 is SGDLS and CDR2 is YYNGEE. This CDR3 is built from 19 residues. CDR3 region: CASSTSPGGRNSYQETQYF. The CDR3 nucleotides read TGTGCCAGCAGCACCAGCCCGGGCGGGCGCAACTCGTACCAAGAGACCCAGTACTTC.

The chain recombines TRBV7-9 with TRBJ1-6; D may be TRBD1 (5 bases). The CDR3 spans 15 residues. V dropped 1 base and J dropped 7 bases, with 11 bases sitting between them. CDR1 SEHNR and CDR2 FQNEAQ come from the germline V gene (reference sequence). DNA of the CDR3: TGTGCCAGCAGCTTAGGCGGGGGTATGAATTCACCCCTCCACTTT. As protein: CASSLGGGMNSPLHF.